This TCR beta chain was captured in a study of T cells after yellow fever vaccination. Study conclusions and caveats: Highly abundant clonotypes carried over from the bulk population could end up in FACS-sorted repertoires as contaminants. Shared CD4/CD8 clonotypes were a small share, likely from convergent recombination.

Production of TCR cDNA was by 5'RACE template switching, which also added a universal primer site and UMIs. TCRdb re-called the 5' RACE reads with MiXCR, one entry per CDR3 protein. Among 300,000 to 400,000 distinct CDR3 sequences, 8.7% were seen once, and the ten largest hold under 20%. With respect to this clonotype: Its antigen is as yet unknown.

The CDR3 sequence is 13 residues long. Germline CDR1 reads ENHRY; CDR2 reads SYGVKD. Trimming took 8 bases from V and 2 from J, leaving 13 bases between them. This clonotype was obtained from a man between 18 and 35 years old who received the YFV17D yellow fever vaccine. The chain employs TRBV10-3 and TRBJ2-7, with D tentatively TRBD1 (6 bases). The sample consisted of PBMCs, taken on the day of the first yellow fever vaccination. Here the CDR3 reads CAISTTGTYEQYF. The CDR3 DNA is TGTGCCATCTCGACAACAGGGACCTACGAGCAGTACTTC.